The rows below give T cell receptor beta chains drawn from one sample of a study of a mutant IDH1 vaccine in newly diagnosed glioma. These receptors are not linked to any known antigen. Data came from immunoSEQ multiplex PCR; TCRdb stores just in-frame clones and leaves some out. The data show around 25,000 clones, roughly 84% seen once. The sample in question was PBMCs, obtained from a glioma patient whose treatment included an IDH1 peptide vaccine. The receptors derive from a man aged 35-49 years with glioma. Some clones in this sample may be carry-over from other donors' samples. Each CDR3 is given with its conserved first and last residue. D genes are given only for firm matches. Rows may omit the clone size; those that give it use once, few, many or a size class.

abundance	v_gene	j_gene	d_gene	CDR3aa	CDR3nt
.	TRBV4-3	TRBJ2-3	.	CASSQDQRGTDTQYF	TGCGCCAGCAGCCAAGATCAGCGGGGCACAGATACGCAGTATTTT
.	TRBV5-1	TRBJ2-4	TRBD2	CASSQASGGGIQYF	TGCGCCAGCAGCCAAGCTAGCGGGGGCGGCATTCAGTACTTC
.	TRBV19	TRBJ1-2	.	CASKIGGSWGYTF	TGTGCCAGTAAGATCGGAGGGTCTTGGGGCTACACCTTC
.	TRBV18	TRBJ1-2	.	CASSSGGLTGNYGYTF	TGTGCCAGCTCATCTGGGGGACTGACAGGCAACTATGGCTACACCTTC
.	TRBV7-9	TRBJ1-6	TRBD1	CASSPGQSNSPLHF	TGTGCCAGCAGCCCGGGACAGTCGAATTCACCCCTCCACTTT
.	TRBV6-1	TRBJ1-2	.	CASSEAGAGVYGYTF	TGTGCCAGCAGTGAAGCGGGGGCAGGGGTTTATGGCTACACCTTC
.	TRBV19	TRBJ2-2	TRBD1	CASRPRTGGHTGELFF	TGTGCCAGTAGACCTCGGACAGGGGGCCACACCGGGGAGCTGTTTTTT
.	TRBV9	TRBJ2-1	.	CASSVEVGGSLGEQFF	TGTGCCAGCAGCGTAGAAGTCGGGGGCTCGCTCGGCGAGCAGTTCTTC
.	TRBV10-2	TRBJ2-2	.	CASSERGAPAGELFF	TGCGCCAGCAGTGAGAGGGGGGCCCCCGCCGGGGAGCTGTTTTTT
once	TRBV7-2	TRBJ1-5	.	CASSLNNQPQHF	TGTGCCAGCAGCTTAAACAATCAGCCCCAGCATTTT
.	TRBV30	TRBJ2-5	TRBD1	CAWSGSTGWQETQYF	TGTGCCTGGAGTGGGTCGACAGGGTGGCAAGAGACCCAGTACTTC
.	TRBV4-1	TRBJ1-5	.	CASSPERGGNQPQHF	TGCGCCAGCAGCCCCGAAAGGGGGGGCAATCAGCCCCAGCATTTT
once	TRBV6-1	TRBJ1-5	.	CASSVSGGARQPQHF	TGTGCCAGCAGTGTAAGCGGGGGCGCGCGCCAGCCCCAGCATTTT
.	TRBV5-1	TRBJ1-1	.	CASSYPDRPEAFF	TGCGCCAGCAGCTACCCCGACAGACCCGAAGCTTTCTTT
.	TRBV10-3	TRBJ2-5	.	CAIGREETQYF	TGTGCCATCGGCAGGGAAGAGACCCAGTACTTC
.	TRBV7-6	TRBJ1-6	TRBD1	CASSPWTGRAYNSPLHF	TGTGCCAGCAGCCCATGGACAGGGAGGGCCTATAATTCACCCCTCCACTTT